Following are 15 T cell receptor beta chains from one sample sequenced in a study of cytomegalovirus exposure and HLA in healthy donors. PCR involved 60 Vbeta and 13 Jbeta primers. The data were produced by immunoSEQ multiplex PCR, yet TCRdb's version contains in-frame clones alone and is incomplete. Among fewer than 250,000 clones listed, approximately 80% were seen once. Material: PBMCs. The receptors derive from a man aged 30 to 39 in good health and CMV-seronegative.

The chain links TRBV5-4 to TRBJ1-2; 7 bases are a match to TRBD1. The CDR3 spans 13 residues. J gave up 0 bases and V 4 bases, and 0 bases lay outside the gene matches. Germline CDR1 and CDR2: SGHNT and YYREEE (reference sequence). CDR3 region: CASSGTANYGYTF. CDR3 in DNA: TGTGCCAGCAGCGGGACAGCTAACTATGGCTACACCTTC.

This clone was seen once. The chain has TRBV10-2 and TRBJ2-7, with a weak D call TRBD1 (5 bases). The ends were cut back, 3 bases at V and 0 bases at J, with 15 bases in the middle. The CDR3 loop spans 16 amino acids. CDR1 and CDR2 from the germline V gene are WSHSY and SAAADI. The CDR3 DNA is TGCGCCAGCAGTGACGAAGGCAGGGTGTCCTCCTACGAGCAGTACTTC. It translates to CASSDEGRVSSYEQYF.

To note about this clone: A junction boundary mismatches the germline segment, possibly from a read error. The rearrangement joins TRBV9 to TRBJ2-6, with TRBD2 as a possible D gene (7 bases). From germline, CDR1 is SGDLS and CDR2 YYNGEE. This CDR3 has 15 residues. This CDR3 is CASSVGGGRASVLTF. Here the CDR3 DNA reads TGTGCCAGCAGCGTAGGGGGGGGCCGGGCCAGCGTCCTGACTTTC.

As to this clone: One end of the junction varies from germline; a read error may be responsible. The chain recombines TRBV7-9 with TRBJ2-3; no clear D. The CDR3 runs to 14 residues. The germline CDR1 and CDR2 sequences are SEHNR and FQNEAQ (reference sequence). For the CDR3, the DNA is TGTTCCAGCAGACTTTCCCCGGAGCGAGATACGCAGTATTTT. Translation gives CSSRLSPERDTQYF.

Here the CDR3 DNA reads TGTGCCAGCTCATCCGGGACAGGGAACAATTCACCCCTCCACTTT. Residues: CASSSGTGNNSPLHF. The chain recombines TRBV18 with TRBJ1-6; 9 bases align to TRBD1. The CDR3 extends over 15 amino acids. Trimming cost V 5 bases and J 7 bases; bases outside gene matches: 6. The germline V gene encodes CDR1 KGHSH and CDR2 LQKENI.

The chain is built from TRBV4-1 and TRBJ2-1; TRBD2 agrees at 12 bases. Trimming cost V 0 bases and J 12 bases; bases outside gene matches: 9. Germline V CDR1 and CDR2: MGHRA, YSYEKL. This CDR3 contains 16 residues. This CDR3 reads CASSQDSPSGGGRQFF. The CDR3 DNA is TGCGCCAGCAGCCAAGATTCGCCTAGCGGGGGGGGGAGGCAGTTCTTC.

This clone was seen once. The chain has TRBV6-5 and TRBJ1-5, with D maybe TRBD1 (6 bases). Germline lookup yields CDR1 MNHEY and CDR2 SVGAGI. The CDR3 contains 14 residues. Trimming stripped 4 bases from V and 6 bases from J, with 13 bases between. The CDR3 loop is CASSWGGAGQPQHF. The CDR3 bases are TGTGCCAGCAGTTGGGGGGGGGCGGGTCAGCCCCAGCATTTT.

The CDR3 DNA sequence: TGTGCCAGCAGCTTAGATGTGCGGGGGACCCAGTACTTC. Encoded protein: CASSLDVRGTQYF. The V gene is TRBV13, the J gene TRBJ2-5; D may be TRBD2 (6 bases). Germline CDR1 is PRHDT and CDR2 is FYEKMQ (reference sequence). V lost 1 base to trimming and J lost 7 bases, with 10 bases between them. This CDR3 comprises 13 residues.

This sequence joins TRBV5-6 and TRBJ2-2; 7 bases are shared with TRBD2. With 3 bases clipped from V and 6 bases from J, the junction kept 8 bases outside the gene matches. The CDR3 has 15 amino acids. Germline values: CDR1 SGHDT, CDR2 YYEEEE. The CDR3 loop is CASSWGGRGSGELFF. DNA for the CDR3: TGTGCCAGCAGCTGGGGGGGAAGGGGCTCCGGGGAGCTGTTTTTT.

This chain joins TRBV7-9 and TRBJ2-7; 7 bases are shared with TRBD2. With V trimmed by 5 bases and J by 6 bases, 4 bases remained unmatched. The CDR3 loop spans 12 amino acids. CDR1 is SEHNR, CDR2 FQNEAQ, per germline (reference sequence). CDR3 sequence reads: CASSQGLSEQYF. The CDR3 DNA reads TGTGCCAGCAGCCAGGGACTATCCGAGCAGTACTTC.

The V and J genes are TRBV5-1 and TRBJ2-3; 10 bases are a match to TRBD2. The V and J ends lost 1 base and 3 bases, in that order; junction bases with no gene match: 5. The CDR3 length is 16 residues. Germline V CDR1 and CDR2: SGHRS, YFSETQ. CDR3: CASSLSTSGATDTQYF. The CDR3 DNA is TGCGCCAGCAGCTTGAGTACTAGCGGGGCGACAGATACGCAGTATTTT.

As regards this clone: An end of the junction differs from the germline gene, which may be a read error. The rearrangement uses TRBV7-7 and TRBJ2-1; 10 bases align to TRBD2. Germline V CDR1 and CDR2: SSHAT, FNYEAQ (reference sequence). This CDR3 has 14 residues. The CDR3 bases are TGTGCTAGCAGCTTAAGCGGGGGGGCGAATGAGCAGTTCTTC. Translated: CASSLSGGANEQFF.

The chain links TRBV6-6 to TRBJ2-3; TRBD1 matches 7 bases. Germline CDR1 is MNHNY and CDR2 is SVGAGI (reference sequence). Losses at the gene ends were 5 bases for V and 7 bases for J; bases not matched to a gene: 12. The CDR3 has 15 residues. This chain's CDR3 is CASSSLKGGENTQYF. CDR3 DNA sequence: TGTGCCAGCAGTAGCCTCAAAGGGGGCGAAAATACGCAGTATTTT.

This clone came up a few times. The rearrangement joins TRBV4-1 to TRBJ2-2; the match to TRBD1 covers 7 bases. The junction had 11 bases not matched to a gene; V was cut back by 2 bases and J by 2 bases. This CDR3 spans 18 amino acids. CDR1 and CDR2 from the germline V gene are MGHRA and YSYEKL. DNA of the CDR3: TGCGCCAGCAGCCAATGGGCCGAGGGGGCATTTAACACCGGGGAGCTGTTTTTT. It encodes CASSQWAEGAFNTGELFF.

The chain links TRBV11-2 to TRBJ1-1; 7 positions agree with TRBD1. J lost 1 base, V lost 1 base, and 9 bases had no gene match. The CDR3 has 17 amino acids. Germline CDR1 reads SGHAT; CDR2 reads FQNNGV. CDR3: CASSLAIQGKKNTEAFF. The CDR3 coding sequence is TGTGCCAGCAGCTTAGCCATACAGGGGAAGAAGAACACTGAAGCTTTCTTT. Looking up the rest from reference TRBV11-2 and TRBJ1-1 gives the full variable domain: EAGVAQSPRYKIIEKRQSVAFWCNPISGHATLYWYQQILGQGPKLLIQFQNNGVVDDSQLPKDRFSAERLKGVDSTLKIQPAKLEDSAVYLCASSLAIQGKKNTEAFFGQGTRLTVV.